The clone carrying this T cell receptor (beta chain) came up a few times. Construction of the TCRbeta library involved unique molecular identifiers. TCRdb re-called the PCR reads through MiXCR, storing one row per CDR3 protein. The sample carries over 550,000 distinct CDR3 sequences, roughly 10% recorded once. The data derive from a study of T-cell reconstitution after alpha-beta-depleted transplantation in children. Germline V CDR1 and CDR2: MDHEN, SYDVKM. The V gene end was trimmed by 2 bases and the J gene end by 1 base; junction bases not matched to a gene: 14. The CDR3 covers 20 residues. The starting material was PBMCs from the stem cell graft donor, obtained from the stem cell graft. The source of this sequence is a human donor who donated a stem cell graft to a child with acute myeloid leukemia. The gene calls are TRBV28 and TRBJ2-2, with 9 nucleotides matching TRBD2. CDR3 residues: CASSLLAGTSLSLNTGELFF. CDR3 nucleotide sequence: TGTGCCAGCAGTTTACTTGCGGGGACTAGCCTATCTCTGAACACCGGGGAGCTGTTTTTT.